This T cell receptor beta chain emerged from a study of T cell responses to AZD1222 COVID-19 vaccine. A word on this clone: The target antigen is unknown.

TCRdb's copy holds only in-frame clones and misses some; the assay was immunoSEQ multiplex PCR. The data show some 140,000 clones, roughly nine tenths seen once. Study-level findings and limits: Only 5 to 7 AZD1222 recipients tested seropositive at baseline. Following two doses of AZD1222, Spike-specific TCR breadth and depth rose. Variant regions that are unmutated are reportedly the target of nearly half of spike-specific TCRs. Donors were mostly white British, more females; clonal diversity possibly underestimated.

V lost 8 bases, J lost 3 bases, and 11 bases lay in between. From germline, CDR1 is LNHDA and CDR2 SQIVND (reference sequence). This CDR3 is built from 13 residues. This material consisted of peripheral blood, taken on day 0 of MenACWY control vaccination. The chain joins TRBV19 to TRBJ1-3; D ambiguous. The origin of this receptor is an adult in good health. CDR3 loop: CASGLSGGNTIYF. The CDR3 DNA reads TGTGCCAGTGGCCTATCGGGTGGAAACACCATATATTTT.